The 10 T cell receptor beta chains given below trace back to one sample, sequenced in a study of Graves' ophthalmopathy and Graves' hyperthyroidism (dated by TCRdb to about 2018). Sequenced on an Illumina HiSeq 2000. For repertoire sequencing, the TCR beta CDR3 regions were amplified from RNA transcripts. The first round of RT-PCR was done with HTBI primers and the Qiagen OneStep RT-PCR kit, and was followed by a second round of multiplex PCR, then size selection and purification. Through fastp at Q25 and MiXCR, TCRdb rebuilt clones from the public reads, retaining in-frame beta chains. Every CDR3 protein is listed once, alongside the most common genes and DNA of its rows. The sample has under 200,000 distinct CDR3 sequences on record, 30% to 45% of them singletons. Of the sample, approximately 5.5% falls within the top ten clones. Sequencing input: peripheral blood. The receptors stem from a woman in her thirties or forties with Graves' ophthalmopathy. Donor details come from another sample of the same person, matched by shared clones.

This clonotype has at least ten counts. This chain uses TRBV5-1 with TRBJ1-1, with 8 bases identical to TRBD1. CDR1 and CDR2 (germline): SGHRS, YFSETQ. The CDR3 covers 14 residues. The ends lost 3 bases at V and 3 bases at J; junction bases unmatched: 4. The DNA for the CDR3 is TGCGCCAGCAGCTCGACAGGGGTAGACACTGAAGCTTTCTTT. It codes for CASSSTGVDTEAFF. Looking up the rest from reference TRBV5-1 and TRBJ1-1 gives the full variable domain: KAGVTQTPRYLIKTRGQQVTLSCSPISGHRSVSWYQQTPGQGLQFLFEYFSETQRNKGNFPGRFSGRQFSNSRSEMNVSTLELGDSALYLCASSSTGVDTEAFFGQGTRLTVV.

This clonotype has at least ten counts. The V call is TRBV5-1, the J call TRBJ1-1; 12 positions match TRBD1. Germline values: CDR1 SGHRS, CDR2 YFSETQ. This CDR3 spans 15 amino acids. V was pared by 4 bases and J by 4 bases, with 5 bases of the junction left unmatched. The CDR3 protein is CASSEGQGAATEAFF. The CDR3 nucleotides read TGCGCCAGCAGCGAGGGACAGGGGGCTGCCACTGAAGCTTTCTTT.

A few counts support this clonotype. The chain uses TRBV11-2 and TRBJ1-6, with 8 bases aligning to TRBD1. The CDR3 length is 13 residues. V shed 5 bases and J 11 bases; nucleotides not matched to a gene: 5. The germline gives CDR1 SGHAT, CDR2 FQNNGV. The CDR3 region is CASSLGQGPPLHF. The CDR3 nucleotides read TGTGCCAGCAGCCTTGGACAGGGTCCACCCCTCCACTTT.

This chain connects TRBV28 to TRBJ2-7; D possibly corresponds to TRBD1 (6 bases). The germline gives CDR1 MDHEN, CDR2 SYDVKM. There are 15 residues in the CDR3. V dropped 4 bases and J dropped 9 bases, with 22 bases sitting between them. The CDR3 nucleotides are TGTGCCAGCAGTTCTCAGGGGCAGGGCGCCCTCGGGCAGTACTTC. It translates to CASSSQGQGALGQYF.

This rearrangement joins TRBV5-1 to TRBJ2-7, with 10 bases fitting TRBD2. The CDR3 runs to 17 residues. V was pared by 1 base and J by 1 base, with 8 bases of the junction left unmatched. Germline CDR1 and CDR2: SGHRS and YFSETQ. CDR3 in amino acids: CASSLPAGGPFSYEQYF. The CDR3 DNA reads as TGCGCCAGCAGCTTGCCAGCGGGAGGGCCATTTTCCTACGAGCAGTACTTC. Full variable domain (remainder filled in from reference TRBV5-1 and TRBJ2-7): KAGVTQTPRYLIKTRGQQVTLSCSPISGHRSVSWYQQTPGQGLQFLFEYFSETQRNKGNFPGRFSGRQFSNSRSEMNVSTLELGDSALYLCASSLPAGGPFSYEQYFGPGTRLTVT.

This clonotype was detected ten times or more. This chain uses TRBV5-1 with TRBJ2-2; 9 bases agree with TRBD2. CDR3 size: 16 residues. J gave up 1 base and V 1 base, and 2 bases lay outside the gene matches. Germline CDR1 reads SGHRS; CDR2 reads YFSETQ. CDR3 nucleotide sequence: TGCGCCAGCAGCTTGAGTAGCGGGAGGAACACCGGGGAGCTGTTTTTT. Protein: CASSLSSGRNTGELFF.

The CDR3 sequence: CASSYTGGNGYTF. The DNA for the CDR3 is TGTGCCAGCAGCTACACGGGGGGAAATGGCTACACCTTC. This chain joins TRBV7-3 and TRBJ1-2, with D possibly matching TRBD1 (5 bases). CDR3 length: 13 amino acids. Germline CDR1 is SGHTA and CDR2 is FQGTGA. V gave up 4 bases and J gave up 6 bases, with 12 bases separating them.

The J gene is TRBJ1-2, the V gene TRBV6-1; D remains unclear. This CDR3 region has 13 residues. Trimming removed 1 base from V and 4 bases from J, with 7 bases in between. The V gene's germline CDR1 is MNHNS and CDR2 SASEGT. CDR3 DNA: TGTGCCAGCAGTGAAGGCAGACTCTATGGCTACACCTTC. It translates to CASSEGRLYGYTF.

The chain recombines TRBV11-1 with TRBJ2-7; 9 bases line up with TRBD1. The V gene's germline CDR1 is SGHAT and CDR2 FQDESV (reference sequence). The CDR3 runs to 14 residues. With V trimmed by 4 bases and J by 2 bases, 3 bases remained unmatched. The CDR3 protein is CASSWGTGTYEQYF. The CDR3 region has the DNA TGTGCCAGCAGCTGGGGGACAGGGACCTACGAGCAGTACTTC.

This clonotype showed up just a few times. The rearrangement uses TRBV20-1 and TRBJ2-7; D might be TRBD2 (5 bases). CDR3 length: 11 residues. The germline V gene has CDR1 DFQATT and CDR2 SNEGSKA (reference sequence). Trimming took 5 bases from V and 3 from J, leaving 8 bases between them. The DNA of the CDR3 is TGCAGTGCTGATAGCGTCTACGAGCAGTACTTC. Protein product: CSADSVYEQYF.